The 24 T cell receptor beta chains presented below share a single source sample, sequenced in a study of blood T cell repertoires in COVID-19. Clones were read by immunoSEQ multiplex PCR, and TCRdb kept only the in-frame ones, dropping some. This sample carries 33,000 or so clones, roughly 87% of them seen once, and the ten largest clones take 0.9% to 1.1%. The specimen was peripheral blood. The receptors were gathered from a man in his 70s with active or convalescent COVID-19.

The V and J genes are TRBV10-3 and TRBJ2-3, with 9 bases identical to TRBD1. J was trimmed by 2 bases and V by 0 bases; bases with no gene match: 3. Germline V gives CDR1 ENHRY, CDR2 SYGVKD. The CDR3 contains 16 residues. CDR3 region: CAISESRTGVTDTQYF. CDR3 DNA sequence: TGTGCCATCAGTGAGTCCCGGACAGGGGTCACAGATACGCAGTATTTT.

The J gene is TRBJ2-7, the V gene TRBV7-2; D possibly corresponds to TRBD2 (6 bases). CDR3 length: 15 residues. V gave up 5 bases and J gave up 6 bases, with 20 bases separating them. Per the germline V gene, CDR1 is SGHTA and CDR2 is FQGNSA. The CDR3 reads CASSRGSGALGEQYF. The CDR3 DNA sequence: TGTGCCAGCAGCCGGGGGTCGGGAGCCCTAGGCGAGCAGTACTTC.

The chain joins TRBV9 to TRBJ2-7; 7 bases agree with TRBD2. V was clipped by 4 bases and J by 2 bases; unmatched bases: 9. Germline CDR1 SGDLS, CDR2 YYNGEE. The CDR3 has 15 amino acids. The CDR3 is CASSISGALPYEQYF. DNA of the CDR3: TGTGCCAGCAGCATAAGCGGGGCGCTCCCCTACGAGCAGTACTTC.

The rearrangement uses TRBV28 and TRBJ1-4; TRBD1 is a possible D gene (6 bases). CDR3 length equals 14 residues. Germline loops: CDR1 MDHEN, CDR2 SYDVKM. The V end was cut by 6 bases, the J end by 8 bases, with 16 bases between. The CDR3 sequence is CASSLTGVKEKLFF. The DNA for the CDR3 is TGTGCCAGCAGCCTGACAGGCGTAAAGGAAAAACTGTTTTTT.

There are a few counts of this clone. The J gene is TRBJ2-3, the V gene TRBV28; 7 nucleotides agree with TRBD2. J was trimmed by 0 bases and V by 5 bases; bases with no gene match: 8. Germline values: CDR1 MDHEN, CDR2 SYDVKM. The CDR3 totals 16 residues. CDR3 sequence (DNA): TGTGCCAGCAGTCCCCCGGGGGGACTAAGCACAGATACGCAGTATTTT. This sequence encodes CASSPPGGLSTDTQYF.

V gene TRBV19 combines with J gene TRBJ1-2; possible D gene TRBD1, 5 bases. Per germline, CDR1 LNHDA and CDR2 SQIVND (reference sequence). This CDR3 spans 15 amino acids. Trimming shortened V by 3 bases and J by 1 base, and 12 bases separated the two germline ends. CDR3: CASSIKGAVNYGYTF. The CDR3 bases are TGTGCCAGTAGTATTAAAGGGGCAGTTAACTATGGCTACACCTTC. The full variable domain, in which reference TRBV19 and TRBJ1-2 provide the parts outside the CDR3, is DGGITQSPKYLFRKEGQNVTLSCEQNLNHDAMYWYRQDPGQGLRLIYYSQIVNDFQKGDIAEGYSVSREKKESFPLTVTSAQKNPTAFYLCASSIKGAVNYGYTFGSGTRLTVV.

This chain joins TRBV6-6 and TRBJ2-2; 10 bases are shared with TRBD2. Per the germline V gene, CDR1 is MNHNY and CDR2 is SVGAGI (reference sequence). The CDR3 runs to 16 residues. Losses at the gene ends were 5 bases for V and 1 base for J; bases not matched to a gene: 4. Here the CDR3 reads CASSTRLAGNTGELFF. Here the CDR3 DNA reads TGTGCCAGCAGTACCAGACTAGCGGGGAACACCGGGGAGCTGTTTTTT.

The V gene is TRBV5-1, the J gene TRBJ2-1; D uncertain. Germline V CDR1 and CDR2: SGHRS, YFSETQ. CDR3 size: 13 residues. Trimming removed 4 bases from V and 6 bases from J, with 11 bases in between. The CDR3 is CASSRDPGNEQFF. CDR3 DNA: TGCGCCAGCAGCCGAGATCCCGGCAATGAGCAGTTCTTC.

CDR3 in amino acids: CASSSLTSGRAEVGEQFF. The CDR3 nucleotides are TGTGCCAGCAGCTCTCTTACTAGCGGGAGGGCCGAAGTAGGTGAGCAGTTCTTC. The V gene is TRBV5-6, the J gene TRBJ2-1; 13 bases are shared with TRBD2. This CDR3 is 18 amino acids long. The germline V gene encodes CDR1 SGHDT and CDR2 YYEEEE. Trimming took 3 bases from V and 9 from J; bases not matched to a gene: 15.

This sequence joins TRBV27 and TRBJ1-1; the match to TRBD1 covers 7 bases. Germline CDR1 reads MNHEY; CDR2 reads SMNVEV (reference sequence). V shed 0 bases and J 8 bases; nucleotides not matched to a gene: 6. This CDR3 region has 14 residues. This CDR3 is CASSLSTGKREAFF. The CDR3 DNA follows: TGTGCCAGCAGTTTATCGACAGGGAAGAGGGAAGCTTTCTTT.

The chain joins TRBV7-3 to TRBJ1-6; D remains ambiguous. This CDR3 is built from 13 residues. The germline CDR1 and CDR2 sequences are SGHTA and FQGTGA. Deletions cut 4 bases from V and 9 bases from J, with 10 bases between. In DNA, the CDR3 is TGTGCCAGCAGCTCTACAGTGATTTCACCCCTCCACTTT. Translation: CASSSTVISPLHF.

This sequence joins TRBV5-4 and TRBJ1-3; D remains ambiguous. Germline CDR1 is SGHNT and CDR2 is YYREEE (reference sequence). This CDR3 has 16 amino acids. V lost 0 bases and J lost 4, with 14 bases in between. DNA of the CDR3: TGTGCCAGCAGCTTGGCCAACCAAAAAGCGGGAAACACCATATATTTT. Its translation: CASSLANQKAGNTIYF.

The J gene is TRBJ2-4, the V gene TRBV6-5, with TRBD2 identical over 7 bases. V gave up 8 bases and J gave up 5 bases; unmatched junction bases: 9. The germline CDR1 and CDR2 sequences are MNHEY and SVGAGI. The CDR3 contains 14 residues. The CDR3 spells CASAVIAGQNIQYF. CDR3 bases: TGTGCCAGCGCGGTCATAGCGGGCCAAAACATTCAGTACTTC.

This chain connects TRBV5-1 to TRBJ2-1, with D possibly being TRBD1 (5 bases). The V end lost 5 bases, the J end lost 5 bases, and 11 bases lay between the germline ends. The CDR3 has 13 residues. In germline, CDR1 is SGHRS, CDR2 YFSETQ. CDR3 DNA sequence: TGCGCCAGCAGTAGGCGACAGAACAATGAGCAGTTCTTC. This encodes CASSRRQNNEQFF.

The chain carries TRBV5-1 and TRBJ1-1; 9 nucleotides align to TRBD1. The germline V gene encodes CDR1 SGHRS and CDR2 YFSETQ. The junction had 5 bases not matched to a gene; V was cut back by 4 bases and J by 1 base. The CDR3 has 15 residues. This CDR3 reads CASSPRTGANTEAFF. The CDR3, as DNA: TGCGCCAGCAGCCCTCGGACAGGGGCGAACACTGAAGCTTTCTTT.

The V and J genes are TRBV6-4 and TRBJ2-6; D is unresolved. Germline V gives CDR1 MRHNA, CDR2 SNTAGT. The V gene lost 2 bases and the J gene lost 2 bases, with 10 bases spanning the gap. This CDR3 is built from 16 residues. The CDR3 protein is CASSDGVGAGANVLTF. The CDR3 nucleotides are TGTGCCAGCAGTGACGGTGTGGGCGCTGGGGCCAACGTCCTGACTTTC.

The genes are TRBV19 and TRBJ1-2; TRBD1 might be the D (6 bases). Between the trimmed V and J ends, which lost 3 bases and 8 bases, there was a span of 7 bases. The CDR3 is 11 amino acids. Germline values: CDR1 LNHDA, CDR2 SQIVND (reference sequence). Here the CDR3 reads CASSIGQGYTF. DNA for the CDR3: TGTGCCAGTAGTATCGGACAGGGCTACACCTTC.

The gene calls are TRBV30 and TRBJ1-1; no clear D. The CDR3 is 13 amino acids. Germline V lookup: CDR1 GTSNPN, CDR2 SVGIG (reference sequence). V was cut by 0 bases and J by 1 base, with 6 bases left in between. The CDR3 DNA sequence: TGTGCCTGGAGTGTACGAGGGAACACTGAAGCTTTCTTT. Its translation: CAWSVRGNTEAFF.

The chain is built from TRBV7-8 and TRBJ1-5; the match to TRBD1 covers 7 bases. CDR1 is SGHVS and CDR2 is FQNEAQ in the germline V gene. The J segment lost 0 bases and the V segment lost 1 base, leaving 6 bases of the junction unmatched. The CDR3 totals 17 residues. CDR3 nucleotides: TGTGCCAGCAGCTTAGTTAGGGACAGCTATAGCAATCAGCCCCAGCATTTT. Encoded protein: CASSLVRDSYSNQPQHF.

The CDR3 reads CASSPELVVNTEAFF. CDR3 nucleotides: TGTGCCAGCAGCCCCGAGTTGGTAGTTAACACTGAAGCTTTCTTT. The V and J genes are TRBV7-8 and TRBJ1-1; D is uncertain. With 5 bases removed from V and 2 bases from J, the gap between germline ends came to 15 bases. This CDR3 has 15 amino acids. Germline V gene lookup returns CDR1 SGHVS and CDR2 FQNEAQ. Drawing the rest from reference TRBV7-8 and TRBJ1-1, the complete variable domain is GAGVSQSPRYKVAKRGQDVALRCDPISGHVSLFWYQQALGQGPEFLTYFQNEAQLDKSGLPSDRFFAERPEGSVSTLKIQRTQQEDSAVYLCASSPELVVNTEAFFGQGTRLTVV.

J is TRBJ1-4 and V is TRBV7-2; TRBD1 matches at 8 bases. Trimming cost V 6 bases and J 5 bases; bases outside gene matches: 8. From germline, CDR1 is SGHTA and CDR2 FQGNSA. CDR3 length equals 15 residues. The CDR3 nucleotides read TGTGCCAGCAGTTCTCAGGGGGCCTTCAATGAAAAACTGTTTTTT. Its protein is CASSSQGAFNEKLFF.

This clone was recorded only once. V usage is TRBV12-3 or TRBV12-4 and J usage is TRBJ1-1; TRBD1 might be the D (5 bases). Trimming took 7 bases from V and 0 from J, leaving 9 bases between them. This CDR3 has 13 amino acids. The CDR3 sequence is CASTPQVNTEAFF. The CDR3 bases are TGTGCCAGCACACCACAGGTGAACACTGAAGCTTTCTTT.

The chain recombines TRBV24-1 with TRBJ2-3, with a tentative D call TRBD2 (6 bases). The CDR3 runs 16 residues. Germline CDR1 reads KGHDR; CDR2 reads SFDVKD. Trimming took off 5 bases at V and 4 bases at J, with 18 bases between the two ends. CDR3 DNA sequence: TGTGCCACCAGTGTCCCTTCGGGGCGGGGACCAGATACGCAGTATTTT. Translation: CATSVPSGRGPDTQYF.

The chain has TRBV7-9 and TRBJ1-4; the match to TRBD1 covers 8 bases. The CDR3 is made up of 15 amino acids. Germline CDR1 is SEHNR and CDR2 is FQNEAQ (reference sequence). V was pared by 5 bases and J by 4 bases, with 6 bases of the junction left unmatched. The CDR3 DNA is TGTGCCAGCAGCCTCGGACAGGGACTTAATGAAAAACTGTTTTTT. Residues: CASSLGQGLNEKLFF. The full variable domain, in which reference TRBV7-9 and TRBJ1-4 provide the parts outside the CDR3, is DTGVSQNPRHKITKRGQNVTFRCDPISEHNRLYWYRQTLGQGPEFLTYFQNEAQLEKSRLLSDRFSAERPKGSFSTLEIQRTEQGDSAMYLCASSLGQGLNEKLFFGSGTQLSVL.